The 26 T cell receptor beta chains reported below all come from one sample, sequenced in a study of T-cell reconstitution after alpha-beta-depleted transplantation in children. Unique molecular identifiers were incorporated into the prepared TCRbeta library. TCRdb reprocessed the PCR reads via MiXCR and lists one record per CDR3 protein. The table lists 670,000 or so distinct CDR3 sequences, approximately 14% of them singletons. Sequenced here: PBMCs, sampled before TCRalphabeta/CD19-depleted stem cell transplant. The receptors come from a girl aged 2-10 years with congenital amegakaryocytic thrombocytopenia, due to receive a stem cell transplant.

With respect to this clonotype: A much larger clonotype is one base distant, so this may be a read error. The CDR3 region has the DNA TGCGCCAGCTGCTCCGGTGGACAACAAGAGACCCAGTACTTC. It codes for CASCSGGQQETQYF. The rearrangement links TRBV5-1 to TRBJ2-5, with D possibly being TRBD1 (5 bases). CDR1 SGHRS and CDR2 YFSETQ come from the germline V gene. Deletions cut 7 bases from V and 2 bases from J, with 15 bases between. The CDR3 is 14 residues long.

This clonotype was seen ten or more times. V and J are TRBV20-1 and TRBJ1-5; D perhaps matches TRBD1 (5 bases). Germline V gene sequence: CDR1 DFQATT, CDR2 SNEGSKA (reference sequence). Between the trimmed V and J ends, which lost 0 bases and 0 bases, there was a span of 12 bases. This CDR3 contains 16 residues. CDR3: CSARDGTFYSNQPQHF. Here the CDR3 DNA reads TGCAGTGCTAGAGACGGGACCTTCTATAGCAATCAGCCCCAGCATTTT.

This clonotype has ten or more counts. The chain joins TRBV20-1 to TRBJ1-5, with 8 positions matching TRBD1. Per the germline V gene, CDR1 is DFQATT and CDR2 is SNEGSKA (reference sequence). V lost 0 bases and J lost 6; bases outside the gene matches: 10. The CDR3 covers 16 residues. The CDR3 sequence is CSARDLRYRGFQPQHF. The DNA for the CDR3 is TGCAGTGCTAGAGATCTTAGGTACAGGGGGTTTCAGCCCCAGCATTTT.

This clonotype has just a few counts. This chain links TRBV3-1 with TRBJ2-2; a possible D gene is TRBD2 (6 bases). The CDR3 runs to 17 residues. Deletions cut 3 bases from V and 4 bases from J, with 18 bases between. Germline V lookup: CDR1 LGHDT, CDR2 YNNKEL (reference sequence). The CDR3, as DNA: TGTGCCAGCAGCCAGGACCTTACTAGCCCAGGCACCGGGGAGCTGTTTTTT. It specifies CASSQDLTSPGTGELFF.

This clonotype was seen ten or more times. The CDR3 coding sequence is TGTGCCAGCAACTTAGCGGGATTGGGCAATGAGCAGTTCTTC. Amino acid sequence: CASNLAGLGNEQFF. The rearrangement uses TRBV12-3 or TRBV12-4 and TRBJ2-1; 8 bases agree with TRBD2. V was clipped by 7 bases and J by 6 bases; unmatched bases: 8. The CDR3 runs 14 residues.

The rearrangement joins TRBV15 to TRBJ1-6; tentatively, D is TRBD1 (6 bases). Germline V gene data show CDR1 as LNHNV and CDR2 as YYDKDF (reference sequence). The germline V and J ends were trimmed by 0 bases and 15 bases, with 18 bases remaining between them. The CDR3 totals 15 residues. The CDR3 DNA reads TGTGCCACCAGCAGAGATGGGCGCAGGGGTGAACTCCTCCACTTT. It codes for CATSRDGRRGELLHF.

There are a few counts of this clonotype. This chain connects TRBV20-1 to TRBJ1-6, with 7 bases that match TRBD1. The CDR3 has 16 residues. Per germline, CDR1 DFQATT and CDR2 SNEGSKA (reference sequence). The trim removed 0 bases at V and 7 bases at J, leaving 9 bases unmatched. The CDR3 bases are TGCAGTGCTAGAGATGGAGAACAGGGGACAAATTCACCCCTCCACTTT. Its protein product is CSARDGEQGTNSPLHF.

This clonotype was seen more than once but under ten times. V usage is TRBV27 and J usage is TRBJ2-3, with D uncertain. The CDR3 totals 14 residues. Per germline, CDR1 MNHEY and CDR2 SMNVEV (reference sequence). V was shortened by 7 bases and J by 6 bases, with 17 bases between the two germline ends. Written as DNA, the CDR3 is TGTGCCAGCACAAGCTTTGTGACTCCCGATACGCAGTATTTT. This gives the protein CASTSFVTPDTQYF.

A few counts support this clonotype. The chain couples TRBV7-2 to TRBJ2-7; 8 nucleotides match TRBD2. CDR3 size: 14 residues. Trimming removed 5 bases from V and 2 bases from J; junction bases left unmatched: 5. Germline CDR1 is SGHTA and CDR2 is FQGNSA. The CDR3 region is CASSGTRRAYEQYF. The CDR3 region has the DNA TGTGCCAGCAGCGGGACTAGGAGGGCCTACGAGCAGTACTTC.

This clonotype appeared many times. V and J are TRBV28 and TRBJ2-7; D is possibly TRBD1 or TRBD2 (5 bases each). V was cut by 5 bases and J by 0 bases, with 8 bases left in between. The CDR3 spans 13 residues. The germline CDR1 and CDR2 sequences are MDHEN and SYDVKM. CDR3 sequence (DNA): TGTGCCAGCAGTATCGGGACCTCCTACGAGCAGTACTTC. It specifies CASSIGTSYEQYF.

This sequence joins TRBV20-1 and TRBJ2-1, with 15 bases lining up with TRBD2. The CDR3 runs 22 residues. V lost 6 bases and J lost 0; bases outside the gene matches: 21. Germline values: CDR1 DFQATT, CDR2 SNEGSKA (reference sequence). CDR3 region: CSATNRGLAGGQRATSYNEQFF. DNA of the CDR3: TGCAGTGCGACAAACCGGGGACTAGCGGGAGGACAACGCGCAACCTCCTACAATGAGCAGTTCTTC.

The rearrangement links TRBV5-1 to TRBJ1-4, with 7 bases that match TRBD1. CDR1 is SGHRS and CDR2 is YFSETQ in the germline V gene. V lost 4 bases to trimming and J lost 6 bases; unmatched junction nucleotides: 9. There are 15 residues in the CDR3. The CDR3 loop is CASSASGTADEKLFF. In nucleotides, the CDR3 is TGCGCCAGCAGCGCCTCCGGGACAGCTGATGAAAAACTGTTTTTT.

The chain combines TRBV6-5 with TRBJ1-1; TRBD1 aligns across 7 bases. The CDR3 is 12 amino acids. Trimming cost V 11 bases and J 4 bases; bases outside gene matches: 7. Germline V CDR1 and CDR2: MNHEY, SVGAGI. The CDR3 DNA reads TGTGCCGGTAATCAGGGGGGCACTGAAGCTTTCTTT. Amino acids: CAGNQGGTEAFF.

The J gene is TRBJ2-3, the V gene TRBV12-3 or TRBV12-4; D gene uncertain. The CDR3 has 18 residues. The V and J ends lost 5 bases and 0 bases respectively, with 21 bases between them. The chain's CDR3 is CASSPGFGRSASTDTQYF. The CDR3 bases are TGTGCCAGCAGTCCGGGCTTTGGGCGGAGTGCTAGCACAGATACGCAGTATTTT.

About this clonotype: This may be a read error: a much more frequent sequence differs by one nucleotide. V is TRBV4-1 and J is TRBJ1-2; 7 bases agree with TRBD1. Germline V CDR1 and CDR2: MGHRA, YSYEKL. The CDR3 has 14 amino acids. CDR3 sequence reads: CASSQVPGGYGDTF. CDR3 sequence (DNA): TGCGCCAGCAGCCAAGTCCCAGGGGGATATGGCGACACCTTC.

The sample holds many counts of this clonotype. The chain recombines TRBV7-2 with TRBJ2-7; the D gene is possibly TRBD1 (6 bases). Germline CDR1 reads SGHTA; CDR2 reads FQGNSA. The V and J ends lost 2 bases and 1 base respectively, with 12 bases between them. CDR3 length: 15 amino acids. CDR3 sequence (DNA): TGTGCCAGCAGCTTAATATCTCAGGGGTCCTACGAGCAGTACTTC. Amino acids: CASSLISQGSYEQYF.

The CDR3 reads CASSSSLAASYEQYF. For the CDR3, the DNA is TGTGCCAGCAGTTCCAGCCTAGCGGCCTCCTACGAGCAGTACTTC. The rearrangement links TRBV12-3 or TRBV12-4 to TRBJ2-7; 7 nucleotides line up with TRBD2. J gave up 0 bases and V 4 bases, and 6 bases lay outside the gene matches. The CDR3 is made up of 15 amino acids.

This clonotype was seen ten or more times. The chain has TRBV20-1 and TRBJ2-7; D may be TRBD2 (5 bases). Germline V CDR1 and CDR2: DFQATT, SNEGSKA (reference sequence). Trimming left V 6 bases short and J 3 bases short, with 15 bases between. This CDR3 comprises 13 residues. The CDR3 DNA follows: TGCAGTGCGCGGCCAACTAGGAGCTACGAGCAGTACTTC. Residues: CSARPTRSYEQYF.

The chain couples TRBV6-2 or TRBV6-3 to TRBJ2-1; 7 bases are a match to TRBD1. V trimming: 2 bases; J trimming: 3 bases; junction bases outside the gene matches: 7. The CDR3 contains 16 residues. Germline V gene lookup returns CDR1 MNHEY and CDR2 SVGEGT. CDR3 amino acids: CASSYHAGGDYNEQFF. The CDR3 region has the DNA TGTGCCAGCAGTTACCACGCAGGGGGTGACTACAATGAGCAGTTCTTC.

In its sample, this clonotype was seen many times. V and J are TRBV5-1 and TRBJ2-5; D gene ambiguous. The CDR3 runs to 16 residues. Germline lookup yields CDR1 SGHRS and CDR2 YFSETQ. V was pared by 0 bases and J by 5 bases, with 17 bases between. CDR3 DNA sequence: TGCGCCAGCAGCTTGGTGTCCCTTTCCCTTTCGGAGACCCAGTACTTC. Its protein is CASSLVSLSLSETQYF.

The CDR3 coding sequence is TGTGCCAGTAGTATGAAGGGCTCCCTTGTAGGAGAAAAACTGTTTTTT. It encodes CASSMKGSLVGEKLFF. The J gene is TRBJ1-4, the V gene TRBV19; D call uncertain. The CDR3 spans 16 residues. Germline V gene data show CDR1 as LNHDA and CDR2 as SQIVND (reference sequence). V gave up 3 bases and J gave up 8 bases, with 19 bases separating them.

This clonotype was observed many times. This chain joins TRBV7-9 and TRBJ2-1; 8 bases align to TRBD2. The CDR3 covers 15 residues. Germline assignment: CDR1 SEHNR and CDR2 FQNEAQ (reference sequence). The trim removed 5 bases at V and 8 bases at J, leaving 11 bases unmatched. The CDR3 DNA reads TGTGCCAGCAGCCTAAACTTACGGGAGGGGGATGAGCAGTTCTTC. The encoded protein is CASSLNLREGDEQFF.

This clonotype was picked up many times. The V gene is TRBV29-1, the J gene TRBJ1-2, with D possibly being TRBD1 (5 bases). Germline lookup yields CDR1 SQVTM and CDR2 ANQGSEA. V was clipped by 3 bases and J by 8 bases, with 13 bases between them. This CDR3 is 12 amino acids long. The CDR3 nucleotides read TGCAGCGTTGATCAGGGACCGGGGGGCTACACCTTC. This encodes CSVDQGPGGYTF.

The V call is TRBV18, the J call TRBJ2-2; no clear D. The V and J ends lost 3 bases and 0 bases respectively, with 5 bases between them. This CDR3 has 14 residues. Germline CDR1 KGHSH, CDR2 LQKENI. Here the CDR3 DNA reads TGTGCCAGCTCACCGTTCACGAACACCGGGGAGCTGTTTTTT. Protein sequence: CASSPFTNTGELFF.

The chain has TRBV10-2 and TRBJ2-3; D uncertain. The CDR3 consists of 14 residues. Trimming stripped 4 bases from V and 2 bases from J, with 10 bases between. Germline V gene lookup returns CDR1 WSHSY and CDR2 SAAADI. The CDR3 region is CASSVTWNTDTQYF. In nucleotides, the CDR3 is TGCGCCAGCAGTGTAACTTGGAACACAGATACGCAGTATTTT.

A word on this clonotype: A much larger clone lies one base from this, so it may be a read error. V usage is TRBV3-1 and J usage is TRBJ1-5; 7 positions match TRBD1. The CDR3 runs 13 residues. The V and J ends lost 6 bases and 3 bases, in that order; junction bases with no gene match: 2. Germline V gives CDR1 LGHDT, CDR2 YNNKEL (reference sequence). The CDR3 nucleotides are TGTGCCAGCAGTACAGGGGACAATCAGCCCCAGCATTTT. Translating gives CASSTGDNQPQHF.